This TCR beta chain was sequenced during a study of identifying expanded T cells in peripheral blood. Germline V gene data show CDR1 as MGHRA and CDR2 as YSYEKL. The CDR3 has 16 residues. Losses at the gene ends were 1 base for V and 6 bases for J; bases not matched to a gene: 12. The data were produced by immunoSEQ multiplex PCR, yet TCRdb's version contains in-frame clones alone and is incomplete. The repertoire holds approximately 97,000 clones, with 70% to 90% as singletons. This clone was seen a few times. The V call is TRBV4-1, the J call TRBJ2-7, with TRBD2 matching 7 bases. The sequencing input was blood. This receptor was identified in a person aged 18 to 69 in good health. The chain's CDR3 is CASSQVAGEGYSEQYF. CDR3 DNA sequence: TGCGCCAGCAGCCAAGTGGCGGGAGAGGGATATAGCGAGCAGTACTTC.